These 31 T cell receptor beta chains originate from one sample sequenced in a study of control samples from healthy donors and cancer patients. The method was immunoSEQ multiplex PCR; TCRdb's version includes in-frame clones alone and lacks a portion of them. The data hold around 100,000 clones, with roughly 87% observed a single time. The sequenced sample was blood. These receptors were taken from a woman between 45 and 60 years old in good health.

CDR3 nucleotide sequence: TGTGCCAGCAGCTTAGCCCCGACCTCTAATGAGCAGTTCTTC. Its translation is CASSLAPTSNEQFF. V is TRBV7-3 and J is TRBJ2-1; no clear D. Per germline, CDR1 SGHTA and CDR2 FQGTGA. V lost 2 bases to trimming and J lost 7 bases, with 12 bases between them. The CDR3 has 14 amino acids.

The chain combines TRBV19 with TRBJ2-1; 7 bases align to TRBD2. The germline V gene has CDR1 LNHDA and CDR2 SQIVND (reference sequence). The CDR3 is 17 amino acids. V trimming: 3 bases; J trimming: 8 bases; junction bases outside the gene matches: 16. The CDR3 region has the DNA TGTGCCAGTAGTATGTCGCGGGTAGGCGGGGGTGAGGATGAGCAGTTCTTC. This gives the protein CASSMSRVGGGEDEQFF.

This chain connects TRBV3-1 (or the pseudogene TRBV3-2) to TRBJ2-7; tentatively, D is TRBD1 or TRBD2 (5 bases each). The germline V gene has CDR1 LGHDT and CDR2 YNNKEL (reference sequence). Trimming pared 4 bases from V and 6 bases from J, leaving 19 bases between. CDR3 length: 15 amino acids. Here the CDR3 DNA reads TGTGCCAGCAGCCCAGGGACCATCGGCCGGGTCGAGCAGTACTTC. As protein: CASSPGTIGRVEQYF.

The genes are TRBV7-2 and TRBJ1-2, with D possibly being TRBD1 (5 bases). The CDR3 has 16 residues. Trimming left V 5 bases short and J 7 bases short, with 23 bases between. The germline V gene encodes CDR1 SGHTA and CDR2 FQGNSA. In DNA, the CDR3 is TGTGCCAGCAGCCACCAGGGCAGTCTCTTCTTGCTTGGCTACACCTTC. Its protein product is CASSHQGSLFLLGYTF.

V gene TRBV6-5 combines with J gene TRBJ2-5; 9 bases map to TRBD1. The trim removed 6 bases at V and 2 bases at J, leaving 4 bases unmatched. The V gene's germline CDR1 is MNHEY and CDR2 SVGAGI. The CDR3 contains 14 residues. The CDR3 loop reads CASRTGTGQETQYF. The CDR3 coding sequence is TGTGCCAGCAGGACCGGGACAGGGCAAGAGACCCAGTACTTC.

The gene calls are TRBV15 and TRBJ2-6; D not certain. CDR1 and CDR2 from the germline V gene are LNHNV and YYDKDF (reference sequence). The CDR3 has 15 residues. The V end was cut by 2 bases, the J end by 0 bases, with 5 bases between. DNA for the CDR3: TGTGCCACCAGCAGACTTACCTCTGGGGCCAACGTCCTGACTTTC. Translated: CATSRLTSGANVLTF.

The V gene is TRBV5-4, the J gene TRBJ2-5; D is undetermined. Germline V lookup: CDR1 SGHNT, CDR2 YYREEE (reference sequence). The CDR3 covers 13 residues. The V end was cut by 7 bases, the J end by 1 base, with 11 bases between. In DNA, the CDR3 is TGTGCCAGCCGAAGAGGCTTCCAAGAGACCCAGTACTTC. It is translated as CASRRGFQETQYF.

This chain uses TRBV3-1 (or the pseudogene TRBV3-2) with TRBJ2-1, with D possibly matching TRBD1 (5 bases). The germline V and J ends were trimmed by 5 bases and 4 bases, with 12 bases remaining between them. Per germline, CDR1 LGHDT and CDR2 YNNKEL (reference sequence). This CDR3 is 14 amino acids long. In DNA form, the CDR3 reads TGTGCCAGCAGCAATAAAAGGGGATACAATGAGCAGTTCTTC. It encodes CASSNKRGYNEQFF.

This rearrangement joins TRBV5-1 to TRBJ1-4, with D possibly being TRBD1 (5 bases). The CDR3 contains 15 residues. CDR1 SGHRS and CDR2 YFSETQ come from the germline V gene. With 2 bases removed from V and 7 bases from J, the gap between germline ends came to 15 bases. The CDR3: CASSLTGIGGEKLFF. CDR3 nucleotide sequence: TGCGCCAGCAGCTTAACAGGTATCGGCGGTGAAAAACTGTTTTTT.

This clone was seen once. The CDR3 sequence: CASSKSLKSGANTGELFF. The CDR3 region has the DNA TGTGCCAGCAGCAAAAGTCTGAAGAGCGGGGCGAACACCGGGGAGCTGTTTTTT. The rearrangement links TRBV21-1 to TRBJ2-2; TRBD2 is taken as the D call from the table, unchecked against the DNA. TRBV21-1 is listed as a pseudogene. The CDR3 has 18 residues.

The J gene is TRBJ1-1, the V gene TRBV3-1 (or the pseudogene TRBV3-2); D is perhaps TRBD1 (6 bases). Trimming shortened V by 0 bases and J by 4 bases, and 9 bases separated the two germline ends. The CDR3 spans 14 residues. The germline gives CDR1 LGHDT, CDR2 YNNKEL (reference sequence). The CDR3 DNA sequence: TGTGCCAGCAGCCAAGATCAGGGGTTCACTGAAGCTTTCTTT. Its translation is CASSQDQGFTEAFF.

The chain has TRBV7-2 and TRBJ1-1; D is ambiguous. This CDR3 region has 14 residues. Germline CDR1 SGHTA, CDR2 FQGNSA. Trimming removed 0 bases from V and 3 bases from J, with 8 bases in between. The CDR3 spells CASSLAFRDTEAFF. CDR3 bases: TGTGCCAGCAGCTTAGCATTCAGAGACACTGAAGCTTTCTTT.

V usage is TRBV12-3 or TRBV12-4 and J usage is TRBJ2-5; maybe TRBD2 (6 bases). Between the trimmed V and J ends, which lost 8 bases and 1 base, there was a span of 8 bases. CDR3 length equals 12 residues. CDR3 loop: CASGDFQETQYF. The CDR3 DNA is TGTGCCAGCGGGGACTTCCAAGAGACCCAGTACTTC.

CDR3 in DNA: TGTGCCAGCAGATATCAGGGGCTAAACTATGGCTACACCTTC. Residues: CASRYQGLNYGYTF. This chain links TRBV6-5 with TRBJ1-2; D might be TRBD1 (6 bases). The germline V gene has CDR1 MNHEY and CDR2 SVGAGI. The CDR3 spans 14 residues. V shed 6 bases and J shed 2 bases, with 13 bases lying between them.

The J gene is TRBJ1-5, the V gene TRBV6-5, with 7 bases aligning to TRBD1. The junction had 6 bases not matched to a gene; V was cut back by 3 bases and J by 4 bases. CDR3 size: 15 residues. The germline gives CDR1 MNHEY, CDR2 SVGAGI. Written as DNA, the CDR3 is TGTGCCAGCAGTTATTCAGGGGGGAGGAATCAGCCCCAGCATTTT. The encoded protein is CASSYSGGRNQPQHF.

The chain uses TRBV6-5 and TRBJ1-2, with a weak D call TRBD1 (6 bases). This CDR3 contains 13 residues. Germline V gene lookup returns CDR1 MNHEY and CDR2 SVGAGI. Trimming shortened V by 4 bases and J by 8 bases, and 14 bases separated the two germline ends. CDR3 nucleotide sequence: TGTGCCAGCAGTTTAACAGGGAGGGAAGGCTACACCTTC. Translation gives CASSLTGREGYTF.

The chain is built from TRBV2 and TRBJ1-2; tentative D call: TRBD1 (6 bases). The ends were cut back, 9 bases at V and 8 bases at J, with 16 bases in the middle. Germline V gene lookup returns CDR1 SNHLY and CDR2 FYNNEI. The CDR3 length is 12 residues. The CDR3 DNA follows: TGTGCCAGACTACCCCGGCAGGGGGGCTACACCTTC. Translating it yields CARLPRQGGYTF.

The genes are TRBV2 and TRBJ2-2, with 7 bases matching TRBD2. The CDR3 contains 13 residues. J was trimmed by 1 base and V by 8 bases; bases with no gene match: 1. CDR1 is SNHLY, CDR2 FYNNEI, per germline. In nucleotides, the CDR3 is TGTGCCAGCGGGGGGGTGAACACCGGGGAGCTGTTTTTT. It codes for CASGGVNTGELFF.

CDR3 nucleotides: TGTGCCAGCAGCAAACGGGACAGAGGCACAGATACGCAGTATTTT. This translates into CASSKRDRGTDTQYF. The chain links TRBV14 to TRBJ2-3, with TRBD1 identical over 7 bases. The CDR3 is 15 amino acids. V lost 5 bases and J lost 1; bases outside the gene matches: 6. Germline V gene data show CDR1 as SGHDN and CDR2 as FVKESK.

The rearrangement uses TRBV7-9 and TRBJ2-1; 14 bases are a match to TRBD2. CDR1 and CDR2 from the germline V gene are SEHNR and FQNEAQ (reference sequence). V lost 4 bases to trimming and J lost 4 bases; unmatched junction nucleotides: 12. The CDR3 sequence is 19 residues long. The CDR3 nucleotides are TGTGCCAGCAGCTGGCCCGGGACTAGCGGGAGAAGGGAATACAATGAGCAGTTCTTC. Its protein is CASSWPGTSGRREYNEQFF.

This clone has only one observation. The chain recombines TRBV29-1 with TRBJ2-3; 8 bases agree with TRBD2. CDR1 and CDR2 from the germline V gene are SQVTM and ANQGSEA. The CDR3 sequence is 13 residues long. In DNA, the CDR3 is TGCAGAATTACTAGCGGTAGCACAGATACGCAGTATTTT. This gives the protein CRITSGSTDTQYF.

The chain combines TRBV7-3 with TRBJ1-2, with D perhaps TRBD1 (6 bases). The CDR3 runs 15 residues. Trimming stripped 5 bases from V and 4 bases from J, with 17 bases between. Germline CDR1 SGHTA, CDR2 FQGTGA. The CDR3 DNA reads as TGTGCCAGCAGCCTAAACAGGGTTTGGGGCTATGGCTACACCTTC. Translation: CASSLNRVWGYGYTF.

V usage is TRBV12-5 and J usage is TRBJ1-5, with 7 bases aligning to TRBD1. Trimming removed 2 bases from V and 3 bases from J; junction bases left unmatched: 13. This CDR3 has 18 residues. Germline V lookup: CDR1 LGHNT, CDR2 FRNRAP. CDR3 DNA: TGTGCTAGTGGTTTGAGTTTCGGGAGGGGGCTAGACAATCAGCCCCAGCATTTT. Residues: CASGLSFGRGLDNQPQHF.

Note on this clone: Additional DNA sequences in this sample encode the identical CDR3. This sequence joins TRBV19 and TRBJ1-1; D not certain. The CDR3 spans 11 residues. Deletions cut 6 bases from V and 7 bases from J, with 9 bases between. Germline-derived CDR1 and CDR2 are LNHDA and SQIVND (reference sequence). The CDR3: CASSRGDEAFF. The DNA for the CDR3 is TGTGCCAGTAGCCGCGGAGATGAAGCTTTCTTT.

The chain has TRBV30 and TRBJ2-4; D remains ambiguous. In germline, CDR1 is GTSNPN, CDR2 SVGIG (reference sequence). V was shortened by 0 bases and J by 6 bases, with 3 bases between the two germline ends. This CDR3 has 11 amino acids. The CDR3 nucleotides read TGTGCCTGGAGTGTACGAAACATTCAGTACTTC. As protein: CAWSVRNIQYF.

This clone has just one count. CDR3 sequence (DNA): TGTGCCACCAGTGACCCGGACAGGGAGTATGGCTACACCTTC. Translation: CATSDPDREYGYTF. The chain uses TRBV24-1 and TRBJ1-2, with 8 bases matching TRBD1. This CDR3 is 14 amino acids long. Trimming removed 4 bases from V and 5 bases from J; junction bases left unmatched: 5. The germline CDR1 and CDR2 sequences are KGHDR and SFDVKD.

The chain links TRBV7-6 to TRBJ1-3; D is possibly TRBD1 (6 bases). Trimming shortened V by 4 bases and J by 4 bases, and 14 bases separated the two germline ends. Germline V gene data show CDR1 as SGHVS and CDR2 as FNYEAQ. This CDR3 is built from 15 residues. Written as DNA, the CDR3 is TGTGCCAGCAGCTCCAAAGGACAGATCGGAAACACCATATATTTT. Its protein product is CASSSKGQIGNTIYF. Full variable domain (outside the CDR3, taken from reference TRBV7-6 and TRBJ1-3): GAGVSQSPRYKVTKRGQDVALRCDPISGHVSLYWYRQALGQGPEFLTYFNYEAQQDKSGLPNDRFSAERPEGSISTLTIQRTEQRDSAMYRCASSSKGQIGNTIYFGEGSWLTVV.

The CDR3 region has the DNA TGCGCCAGCAGCCAAGATGGCGGGAGCGCCTACAATGAGCAGTTCTTC. Amino acids: CASSQDGGSAYNEQFF. The chain is built from TRBV4-3 and TRBJ2-1, with 7 bases aligning to TRBD2. Trimming at V came to 0 bases and at J to 2 bases, leaving 4 bases not matched to a gene. In germline, CDR1 is LGHNA, CDR2 YSLEER. There are 16 residues in the CDR3.

The rearrangement links TRBV19 to TRBJ2-1; 7 nucleotides line up with TRBD2. CDR3 length equals 14 residues. CDR1 is LNHDA, CDR2 SQIVND, per germline (reference sequence). The ends lost 2 bases at V and 7 bases at J; junction bases unmatched: 5. The CDR3 is CASSILGGGNEQFF. DNA of the CDR3: TGTGCCAGTAGTATATTGGGGGGAGGGAATGAGCAGTTCTTC. Supplemented by reference TRBV19 and TRBJ2-1, the full variable domain reads DGGITQSPKYLFRKEGQNVTLSCEQNLNHDAMYWYRQDPGQGLRLIYYSQIVNDFQKGDIAEGYSVSREKKESFPLTVTSAQKNPTAFYLCASSILGGGNEQFFGPGTRLTVL.

The chain uses TRBV10-3 and TRBJ1-1; 8 positions match TRBD1. V shed 5 bases and J 0 bases; nucleotides not matched to a gene: 5. CDR1 ENHRY and CDR2 SYGVKD come from the germline V gene. This CDR3 contains 15 residues. In nucleotides, the CDR3 is TGTGCCATCAGTTCAAGACAGGGGATGAACACTGAAGCTTTCTTT. Its protein product is CAISSRQGMNTEAFF.

V is TRBV6-5 and J is TRBJ1-6, with D uncertain. Trimming took off 2 bases at V and 10 bases at J, with 12 bases between the two ends. Per the germline V gene, CDR1 is MNHEY and CDR2 is SVGAGI. The CDR3 spans 14 residues. CDR3 nucleotide sequence: TGTGCCAGCAGTTACGGGCCCTTGATGTCACCCCTCCACTTT. This encodes CASSYGPLMSPLHF.